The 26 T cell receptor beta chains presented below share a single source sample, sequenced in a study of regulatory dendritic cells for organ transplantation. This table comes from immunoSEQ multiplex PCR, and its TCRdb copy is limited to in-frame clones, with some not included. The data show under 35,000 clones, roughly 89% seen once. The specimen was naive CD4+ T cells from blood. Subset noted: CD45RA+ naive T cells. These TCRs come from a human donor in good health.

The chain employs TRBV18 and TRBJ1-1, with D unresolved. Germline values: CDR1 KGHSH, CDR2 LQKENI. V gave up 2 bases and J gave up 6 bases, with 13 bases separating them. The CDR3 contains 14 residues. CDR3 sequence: CASSPVDWSSEAFF. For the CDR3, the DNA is TGTGCCAGCTCACCAGTGGATTGGTCATCTGAAGCTTTCTTT.

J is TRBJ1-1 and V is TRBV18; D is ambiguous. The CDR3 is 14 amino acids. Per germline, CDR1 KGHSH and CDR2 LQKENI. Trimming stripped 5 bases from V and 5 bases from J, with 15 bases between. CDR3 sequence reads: CASSDTQFGTEAFF. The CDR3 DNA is TGTGCCAGCTCAGACACTCAATTCGGGACTGAAGCTTTCTTT.

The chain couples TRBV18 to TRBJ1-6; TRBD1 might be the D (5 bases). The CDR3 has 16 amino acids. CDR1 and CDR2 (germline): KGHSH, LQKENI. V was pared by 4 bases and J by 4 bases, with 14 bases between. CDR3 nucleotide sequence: TGTGCCAGCTCACTGCAGGGTTCACGTTATAATTCACCCCTCCACTTT. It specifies CASSLQGSRYNSPLHF.

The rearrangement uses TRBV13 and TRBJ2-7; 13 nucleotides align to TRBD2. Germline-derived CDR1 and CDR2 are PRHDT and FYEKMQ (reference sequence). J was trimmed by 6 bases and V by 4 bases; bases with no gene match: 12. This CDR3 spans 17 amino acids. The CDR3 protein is CASSSTTSGRARGEQYF. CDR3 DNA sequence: TGTGCCAGCAGCTCTACCACTAGCGGGAGGGCCCGTGGCGAGCAGTACTTC.

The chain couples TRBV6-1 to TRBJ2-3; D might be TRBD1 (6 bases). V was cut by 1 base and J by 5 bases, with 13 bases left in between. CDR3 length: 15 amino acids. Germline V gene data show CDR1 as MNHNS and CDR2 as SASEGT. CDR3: CASSEGPQGKDTQYF. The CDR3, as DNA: TGTGCCAGCAGTGAAGGACCACAGGGTAAAGATACGCAGTATTTT.

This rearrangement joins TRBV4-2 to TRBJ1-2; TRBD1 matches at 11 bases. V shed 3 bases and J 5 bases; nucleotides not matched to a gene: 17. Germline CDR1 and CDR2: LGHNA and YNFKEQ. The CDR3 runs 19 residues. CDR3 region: CASSQGPLDRGPRGYGYTF. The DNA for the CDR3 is TGTGCCAGCAGCCAGGGACCCCTGGACAGGGGGCCGAGGGGGTATGGCTACACCTTC.

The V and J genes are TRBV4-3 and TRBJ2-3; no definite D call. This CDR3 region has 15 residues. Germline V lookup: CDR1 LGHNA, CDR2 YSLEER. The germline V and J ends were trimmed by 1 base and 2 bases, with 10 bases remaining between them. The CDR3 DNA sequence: TGCGCCAGCAGCCAAGGCTTTCGTCCCACAGATACGCAGTATTTT. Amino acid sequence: CASSQGFRPTDTQYF.

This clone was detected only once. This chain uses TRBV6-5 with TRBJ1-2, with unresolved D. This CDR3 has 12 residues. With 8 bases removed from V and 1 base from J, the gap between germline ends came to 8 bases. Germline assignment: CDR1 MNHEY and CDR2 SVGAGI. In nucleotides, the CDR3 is TGTGCCAGCGGACGGGGTAACTATGGCTACACCTTC. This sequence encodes CASGRGNYGYTF.

Here the CDR3 DNA reads TGCAGCGTTGGTCCCGGGATGAACACTGAAGCTTTCTTT. Amino acid sequence: CSVGPGMNTEAFF. This chain uses TRBV29-1 with TRBJ1-1; no reliable D call. The CDR3 spans 13 residues. Trimming pared 4 bases from V and 0 bases from J, leaving 9 bases between. Germline V CDR1 and CDR2: SQVTM, ANQGSEA.

DNA for the CDR3: TGCGCCAGCAGTGACAATAAGGCAGGGAACACTGAAGCTTTCTTT. It codes for CASSDNKAGNTEAFF. The chain is built from TRBV10-1 and TRBJ1-1; D not resolved. The CDR3 totals 15 residues. The germline V gene encodes CDR1 WNHNN and CDR2 SYGVQD (reference sequence). The ends were cut back, 3 bases at V and 1 base at J, with 12 bases in the middle.

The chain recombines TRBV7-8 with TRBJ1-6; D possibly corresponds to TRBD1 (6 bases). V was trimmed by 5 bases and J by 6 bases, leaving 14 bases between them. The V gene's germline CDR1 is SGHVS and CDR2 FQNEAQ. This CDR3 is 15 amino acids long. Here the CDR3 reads CASSPGAGPNSPLHF. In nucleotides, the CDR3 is TGTGCCAGCAGCCCAGGGGCGGGACCTAATTCACCCCTCCACTTT.

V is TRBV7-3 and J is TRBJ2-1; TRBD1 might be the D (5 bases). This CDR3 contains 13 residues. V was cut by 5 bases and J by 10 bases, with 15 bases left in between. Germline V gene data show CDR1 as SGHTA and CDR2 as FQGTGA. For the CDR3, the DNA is TGTGCCAGCAGCCTCAGACAGAACCTAGAGCAGTTCTTC. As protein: CASSLRQNLEQFF.

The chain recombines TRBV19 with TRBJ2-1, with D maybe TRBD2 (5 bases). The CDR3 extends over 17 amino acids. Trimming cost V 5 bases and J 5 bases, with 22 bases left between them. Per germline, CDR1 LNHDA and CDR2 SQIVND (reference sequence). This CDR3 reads CASSSLVGVVLNNEQFF. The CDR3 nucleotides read TGTGCCAGTAGTTCCCTGGTCGGGGTCGTTCTTAACAATGAGCAGTTCTTC.

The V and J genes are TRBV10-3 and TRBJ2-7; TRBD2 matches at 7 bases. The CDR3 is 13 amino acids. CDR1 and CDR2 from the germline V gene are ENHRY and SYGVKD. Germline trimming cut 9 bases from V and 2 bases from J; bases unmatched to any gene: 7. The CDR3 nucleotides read TGTGCCATTGGACTAGGCGGGACCTACGAGCAGTACTTC. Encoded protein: CAIGLGGTYEQYF.

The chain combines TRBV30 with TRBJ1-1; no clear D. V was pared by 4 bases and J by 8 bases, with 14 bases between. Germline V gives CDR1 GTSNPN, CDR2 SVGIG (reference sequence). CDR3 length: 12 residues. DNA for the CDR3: TGTGCCTGGAAACCCCTCCTCGTAGAAGCTTTCTTT. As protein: CAWKPLLVEAFF.

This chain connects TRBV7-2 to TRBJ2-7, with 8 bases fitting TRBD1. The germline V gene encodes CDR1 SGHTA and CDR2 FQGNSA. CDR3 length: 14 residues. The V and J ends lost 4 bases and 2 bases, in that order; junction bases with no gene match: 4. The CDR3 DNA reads TGTGCCAGCAGCTCGGACAGGGCACCCTACGAGCAGTACTTC. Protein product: CASSSDRAPYEQYF.

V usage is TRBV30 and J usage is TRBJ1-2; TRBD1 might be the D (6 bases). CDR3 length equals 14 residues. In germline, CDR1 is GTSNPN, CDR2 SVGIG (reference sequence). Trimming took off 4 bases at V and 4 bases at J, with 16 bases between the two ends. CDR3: CAWNFHTGSYGYTF. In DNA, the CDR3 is TGTGCCTGGAATTTCCATACAGGGAGCTATGGCTACACCTTC.

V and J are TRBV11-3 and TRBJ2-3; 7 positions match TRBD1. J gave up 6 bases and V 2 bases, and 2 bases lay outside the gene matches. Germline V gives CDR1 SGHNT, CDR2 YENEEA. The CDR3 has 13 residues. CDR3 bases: TGTGCCAGCAGCTTAACACAGGGGGATACGCAGTATTTT. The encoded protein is CASSLTQGDTQYF.

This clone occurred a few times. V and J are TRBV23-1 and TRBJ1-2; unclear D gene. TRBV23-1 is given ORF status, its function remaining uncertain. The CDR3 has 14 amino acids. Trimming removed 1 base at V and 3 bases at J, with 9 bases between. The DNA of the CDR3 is TGCGCCAGCAGTCAATTCAAGGCCCACTATGGCTACACCTTC. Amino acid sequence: CASSQFKAHYGYTF.

The CDR3 nucleotides are TGTGCCAGTAGTATCTACGGAACTGAAGCTTTCTTT. Its protein is CASSIYGTEAFF. This chain joins TRBV19 and TRBJ1-1, with unresolved D. The V end was cut by 3 bases, the J end by 5 bases, with 7 bases between. The CDR3 contains 12 residues. Germline CDR1 and CDR2: LNHDA and SQIVND (reference sequence).

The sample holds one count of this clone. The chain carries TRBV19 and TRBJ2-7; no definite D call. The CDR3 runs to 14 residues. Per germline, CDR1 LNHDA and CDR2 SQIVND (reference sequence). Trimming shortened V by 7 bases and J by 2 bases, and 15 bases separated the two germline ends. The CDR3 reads CASTPSQDPYEQYF. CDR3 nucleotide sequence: TGTGCCAGTACCCCAAGCCAGGATCCCTACGAGCAGTACTTC.

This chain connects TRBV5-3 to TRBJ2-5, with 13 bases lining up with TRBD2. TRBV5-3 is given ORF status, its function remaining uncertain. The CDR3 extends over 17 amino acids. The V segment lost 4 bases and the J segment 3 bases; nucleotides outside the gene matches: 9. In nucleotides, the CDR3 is TGTGCCAGAAGCCTGCGGACCGGGACTAGCGGGGAAGAGACCCAGTACTTC. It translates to CARSLRTGTSGEETQYF.

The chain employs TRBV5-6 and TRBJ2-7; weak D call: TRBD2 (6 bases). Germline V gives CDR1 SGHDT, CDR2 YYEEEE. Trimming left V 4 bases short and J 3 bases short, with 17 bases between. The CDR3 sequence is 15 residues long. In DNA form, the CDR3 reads TGTGCCAGCAGCCGCCGGGACGGGGGTTTCTACGAGCAGTACTTC. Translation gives CASSRRDGGFYEQYF.

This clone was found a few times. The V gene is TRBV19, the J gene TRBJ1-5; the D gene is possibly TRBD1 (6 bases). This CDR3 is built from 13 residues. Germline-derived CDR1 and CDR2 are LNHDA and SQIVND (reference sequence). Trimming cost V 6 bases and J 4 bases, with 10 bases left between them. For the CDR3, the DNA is TGTGCCAGTAGCCTCACAGGGAATCAGCCCCAGCATTTT. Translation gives CASSLTGNQPQHF.

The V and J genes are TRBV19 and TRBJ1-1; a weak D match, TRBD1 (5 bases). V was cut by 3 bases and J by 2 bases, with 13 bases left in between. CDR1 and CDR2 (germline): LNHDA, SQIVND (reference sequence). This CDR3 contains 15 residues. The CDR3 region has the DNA TGTGCCAGTAGTATTCCGGGACGGACCAACACTGAAGCTTTCTTT. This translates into CASSIPGRTNTEAFF.

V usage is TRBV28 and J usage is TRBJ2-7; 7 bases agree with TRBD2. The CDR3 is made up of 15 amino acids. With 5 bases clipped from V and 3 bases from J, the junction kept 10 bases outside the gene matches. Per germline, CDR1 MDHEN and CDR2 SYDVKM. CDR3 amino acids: CASSRLAATNYEQYF. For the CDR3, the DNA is TGTGCCAGCAGTCGTCTAGCGGCTACCAACTACGAGCAGTACTTC. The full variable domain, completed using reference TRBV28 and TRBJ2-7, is DVKVTQSSRYLVKRTGEKVFLECVQDMDHENMFWYRQDPGLGLRLIYFSYDVKMKEKGDIPEGYSVSREKKERFSLILESASTNQTSMYLCASSRLAATNYEQYFGPGTRLTVT.